This TCR beta chain was found in a study of vaccination and CD4 T cells after COVID-19. Background on the study: Diagnosis preceded the drawing of post-COVID samples by a median about 100 days (range 35 to 161). Overlapping peptides covering the spike proteins of SARS-CoV-2, HCoV-NL63, HCoV-OC43 and HCoV-229E were added to stimulate cells.

Noted treatment: approximately nine-day PBMC culture with coronavirus spike peptide pools or control peptides (ViraFEST assay). CD4+ T cells of the unexposed donor were collected before the COVID-19 pandemic (2011-2018). Cultures of PBMCs, about 2 million per well, were set up with 7.5 to 10 IU/ml IL-2 and around 9.8 ug/ml peptide pools. Sequenced with the Oncomine TCR Beta short-read assay was DNA taken from cultured CD4+ T cells. Using the QIAamp micro DNA kit, genomic DNA was extracted from the CD4+ T cells that had been cultured. TCRdb called the PCR reads again in MiXCR, with one record for every CDR3 protein. The sample gives approximately 9,700 distinct CDR3 sequences, around 32% of which show up once; roughly 13% is in the top ten. Trimming removed 5 bases at V and 6 bases at J, with 14 bases between. This CDR3 is 13 amino acids long. Germline V CDR1 and CDR2: MNHEY, SMNVEV (reference sequence).

In the case of this clonotype: Its antigen is currently unknown.

This receptor was identified in a human donor in good health. Sequences were obtained from CD4+ T cells from blood, cultured in vitro. V is TRBV27 and J is TRBJ2-7, with no clear D. The CDR3 sequence is CASSPLNPPEQYF. DNA for the CDR3: TGTGCCAGCAGTCCCCTTAATCCCCCCGAGCAGTACTTC.